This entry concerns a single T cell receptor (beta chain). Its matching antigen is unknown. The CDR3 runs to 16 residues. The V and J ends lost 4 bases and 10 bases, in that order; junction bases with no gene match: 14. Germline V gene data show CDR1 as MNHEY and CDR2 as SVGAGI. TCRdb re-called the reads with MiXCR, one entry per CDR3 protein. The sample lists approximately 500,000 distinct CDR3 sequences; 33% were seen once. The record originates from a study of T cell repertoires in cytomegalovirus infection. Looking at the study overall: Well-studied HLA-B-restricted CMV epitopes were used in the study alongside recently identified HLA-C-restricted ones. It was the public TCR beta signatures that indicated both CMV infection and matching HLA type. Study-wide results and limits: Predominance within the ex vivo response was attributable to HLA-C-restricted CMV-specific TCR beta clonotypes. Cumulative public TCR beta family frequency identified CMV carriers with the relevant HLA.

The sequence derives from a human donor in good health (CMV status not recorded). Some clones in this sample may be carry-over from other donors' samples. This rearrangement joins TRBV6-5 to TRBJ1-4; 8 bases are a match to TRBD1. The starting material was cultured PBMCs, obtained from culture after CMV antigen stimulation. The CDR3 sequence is CASSSLEGQGWVKLFF. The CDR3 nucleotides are TGTGCCAGCAGTTCCCTGGAAGGACAGGGTTGGGTAAAACTGTTTTTT.